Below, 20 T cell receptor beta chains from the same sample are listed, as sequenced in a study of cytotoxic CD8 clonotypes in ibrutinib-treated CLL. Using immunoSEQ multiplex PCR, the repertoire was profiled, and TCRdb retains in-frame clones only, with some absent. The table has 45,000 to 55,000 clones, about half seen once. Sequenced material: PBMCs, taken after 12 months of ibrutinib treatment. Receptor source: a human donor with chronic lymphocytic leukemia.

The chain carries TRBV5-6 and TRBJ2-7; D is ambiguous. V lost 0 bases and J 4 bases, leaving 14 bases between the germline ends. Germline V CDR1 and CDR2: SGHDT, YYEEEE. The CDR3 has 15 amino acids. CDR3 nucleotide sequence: TGTGCCAGCAGCTTGGAGGAGAGGAGCTTTTACGAGCAGTACTTC. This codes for CASSLEERSFYEQYF.

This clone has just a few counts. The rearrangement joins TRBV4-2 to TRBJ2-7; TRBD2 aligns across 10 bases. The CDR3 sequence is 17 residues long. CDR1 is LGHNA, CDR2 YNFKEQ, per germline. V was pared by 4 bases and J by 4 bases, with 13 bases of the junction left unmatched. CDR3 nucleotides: TGTGCCAGCAGCCTATCGGGAGGAACTAGCGGGATGTACGAGCAGTACTTC. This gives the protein CASSLSGGTSGMYEQYF.

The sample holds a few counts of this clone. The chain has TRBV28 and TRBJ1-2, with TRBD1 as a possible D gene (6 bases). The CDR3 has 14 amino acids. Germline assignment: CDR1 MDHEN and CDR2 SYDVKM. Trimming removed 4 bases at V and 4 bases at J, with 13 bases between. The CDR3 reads CASSSGQYRYGYTF. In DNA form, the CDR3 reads TGTGCCAGCAGTTCCGGACAGTATCGCTATGGCTACACCTTC.

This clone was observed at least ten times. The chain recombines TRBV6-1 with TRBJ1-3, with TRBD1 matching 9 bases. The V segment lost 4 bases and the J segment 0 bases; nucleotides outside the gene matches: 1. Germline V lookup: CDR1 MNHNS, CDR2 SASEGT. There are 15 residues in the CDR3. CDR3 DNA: TGTGCCAGCAGTGTGGGACAGGGCTCTGGAAACACCATATATTTT. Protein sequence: CASSVGQGSGNTIYF.

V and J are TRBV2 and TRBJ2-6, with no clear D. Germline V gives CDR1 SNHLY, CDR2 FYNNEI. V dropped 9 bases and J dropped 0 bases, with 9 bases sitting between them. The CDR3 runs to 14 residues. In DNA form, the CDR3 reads TGTGCCAGTGAAGAGTTCTCTGGGGCCAACGTCCTGACTTTC. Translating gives CASEEFSGANVLTF.

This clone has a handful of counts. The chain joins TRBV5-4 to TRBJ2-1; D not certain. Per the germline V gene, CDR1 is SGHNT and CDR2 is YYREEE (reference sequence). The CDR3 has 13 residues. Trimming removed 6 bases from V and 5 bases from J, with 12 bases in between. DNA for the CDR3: TGTGCCAGCACCCCTACTTGGGACAATGAGCAGTTCTTC. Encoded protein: CASTPTWDNEQFF.

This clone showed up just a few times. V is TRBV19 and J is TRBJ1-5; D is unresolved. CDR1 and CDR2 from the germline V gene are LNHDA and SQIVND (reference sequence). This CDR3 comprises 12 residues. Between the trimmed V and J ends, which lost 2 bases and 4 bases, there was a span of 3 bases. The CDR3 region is CASSILNQPQHF. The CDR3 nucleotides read TGTGCCAGTAGTATACTTAATCAGCCCCAGCATTTT.

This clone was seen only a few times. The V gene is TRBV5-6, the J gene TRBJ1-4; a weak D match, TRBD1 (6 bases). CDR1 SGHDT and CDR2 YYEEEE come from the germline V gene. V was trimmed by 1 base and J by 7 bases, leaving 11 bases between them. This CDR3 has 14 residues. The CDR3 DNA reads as TGTGCCAGCAGCTTGTGGGGGGCTGTTGAAAAACTGTTTTTT. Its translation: CASSLWGAVEKLFF.

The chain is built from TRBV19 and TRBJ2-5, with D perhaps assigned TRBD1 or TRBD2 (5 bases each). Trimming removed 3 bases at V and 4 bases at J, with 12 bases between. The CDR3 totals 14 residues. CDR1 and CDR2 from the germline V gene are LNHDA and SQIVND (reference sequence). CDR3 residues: CASSIQGRGETQYF. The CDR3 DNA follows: TGTGCCAGTAGTATCCAGGGTCGGGGAGAGACCCAGTACTTC.

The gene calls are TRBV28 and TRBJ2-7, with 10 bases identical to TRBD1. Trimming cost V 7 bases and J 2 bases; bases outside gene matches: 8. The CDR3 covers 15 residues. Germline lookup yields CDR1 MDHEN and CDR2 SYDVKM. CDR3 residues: CASTGAGQGTYEQYF. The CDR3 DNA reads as TGTGCCAGCACCGGGGCGGGACAGGGGACCTACGAGCAGTACTTC.

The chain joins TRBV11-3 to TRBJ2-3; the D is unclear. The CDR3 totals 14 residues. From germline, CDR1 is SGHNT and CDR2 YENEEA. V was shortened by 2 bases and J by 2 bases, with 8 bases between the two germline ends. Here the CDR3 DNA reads TGTGCCAGCAGCTTAAATTCCGTCACAGATACGCAGTATTTT. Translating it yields CASSLNSVTDTQYF.

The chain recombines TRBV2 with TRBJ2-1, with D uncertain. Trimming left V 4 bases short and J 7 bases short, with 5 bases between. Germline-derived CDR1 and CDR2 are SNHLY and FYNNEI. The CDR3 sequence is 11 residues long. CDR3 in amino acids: CASSVRNEQFF. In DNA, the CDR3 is TGTGCCAGCAGTGTAAGAAATGAGCAGTTCTTC.

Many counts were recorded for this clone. CDR3 region: CASSPGLAENEQFF. As DNA, the CDR3 is TGTGCCAGCAGCCCGGGACTAGCGGAGAATGAGCAGTTCTTC. J is TRBJ2-1 and V is TRBV11-3; 11 bases are a match to TRBD2. With 5 bases clipped from V and 7 bases from J, the junction kept 4 bases outside the gene matches. CDR1 and CDR2 from the germline V gene are SGHNT and YENEEA. The CDR3 is 14 residues long.

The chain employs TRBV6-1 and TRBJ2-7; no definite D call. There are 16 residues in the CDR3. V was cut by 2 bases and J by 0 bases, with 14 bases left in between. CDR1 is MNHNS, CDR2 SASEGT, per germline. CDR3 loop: CASSEFNRGASYEQYF. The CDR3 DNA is TGTGCCAGCAGTGAATTTAACCGAGGAGCCTCCTACGAGCAGTACTTC.

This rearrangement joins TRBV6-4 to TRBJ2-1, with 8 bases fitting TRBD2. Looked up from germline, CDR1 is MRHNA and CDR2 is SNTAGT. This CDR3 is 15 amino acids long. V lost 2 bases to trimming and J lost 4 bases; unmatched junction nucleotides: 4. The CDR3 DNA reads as TGTGCCAGCAGTGACAGCGGGGGCCGATACAATGAGCAGTTCTTC. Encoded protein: CASSDSGGRYNEQFF.

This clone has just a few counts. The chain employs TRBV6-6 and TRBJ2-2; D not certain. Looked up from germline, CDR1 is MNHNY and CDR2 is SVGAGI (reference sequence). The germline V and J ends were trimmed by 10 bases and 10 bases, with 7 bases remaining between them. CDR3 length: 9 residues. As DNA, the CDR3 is TGTGCCACCGGAGAGGAGCTGTTTTTT. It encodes CATGEELFF.

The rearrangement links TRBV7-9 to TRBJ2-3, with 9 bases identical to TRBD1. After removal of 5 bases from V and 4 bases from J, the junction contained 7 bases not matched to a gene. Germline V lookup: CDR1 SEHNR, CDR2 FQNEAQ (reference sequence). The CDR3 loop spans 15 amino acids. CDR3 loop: CASSRRTGEADTQYF. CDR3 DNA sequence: TGTGCCAGCAGCCGAAGGACAGGGGAGGCAGATACGCAGTATTTT.

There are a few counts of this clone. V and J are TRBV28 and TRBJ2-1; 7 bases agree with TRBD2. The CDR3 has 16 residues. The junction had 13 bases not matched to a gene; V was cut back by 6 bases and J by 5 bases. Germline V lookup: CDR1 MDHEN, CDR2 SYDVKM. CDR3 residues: CASSLRPASGNNEQFF. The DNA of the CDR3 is TGTGCCAGCAGCCTCCGCCCGGCTAGCGGCAACAATGAGCAGTTCTTC.

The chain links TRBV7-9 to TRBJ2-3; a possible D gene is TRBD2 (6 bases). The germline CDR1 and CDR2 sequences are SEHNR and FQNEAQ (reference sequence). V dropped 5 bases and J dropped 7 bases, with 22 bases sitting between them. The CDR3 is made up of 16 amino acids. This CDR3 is CASSPPSGGPLHTQYF. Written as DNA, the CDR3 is TGTGCCAGCAGCCCCCCATCTGGAGGGCCCCTACATACGCAGTATTTT.

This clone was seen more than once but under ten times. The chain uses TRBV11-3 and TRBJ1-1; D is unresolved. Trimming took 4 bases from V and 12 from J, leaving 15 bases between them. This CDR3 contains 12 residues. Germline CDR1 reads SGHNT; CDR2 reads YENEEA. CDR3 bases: TGTGCCAGCAGCTCGACCGATTCGTGGACTTTCTTT. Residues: CASSSTDSWTFF.